This TCR beta chain is drawn from a study of CD8+CD57+ T cells in acquired aplastic anemia. Study information: Sorted CD4+ and CD8+ cell DNA averaged 3.2 ug.

The template for TCR beta VDJ and CDR3 sequence profiling was genomic DNA. TCRdb re-derived calls from the reads in MiXCR, one entry per CDR3 protein. The table includes approximately 180,000 distinct CDR3 sequences, roughly 63% detected once. All sequencing subjects had displayed CD8+CD57+ cell expansion on flow cytometry. There were no patients without severe acquired aplastic anemia. None of the patients had been given any therapy when their blood was sampled. Germline V gene sequence: CDR1 SGHRS, CDR2 YFSETQ. CDR3 length equals 13 residues. V lost 0 bases and J 2 bases, leaving 6 bases between the germline ends.

The chain carries TRBV5-1 and TRBJ2-7; D gene unclear. This TCR was recovered from a human donor with aplastic anemia. What was sequenced was sorted CD4+, CD8+, or CD8+CD57+ T cells (not recorded which) from PBMCs. In DNA, the CDR3 is TGCGCCAGCAGCTTGGTCTCAGCCTACGAGCAGTACTTC. As protein: CASSLVSAYEQYF.